These 23 T cell receptor beta chains came from one sample sequenced in a study of blood T cell repertoires in COVID-19. Sequencing used immunoSEQ multiplex PCR; TCRdb keeps in-frame clones, though not all of them. The data contain some 100,000 clones, roughly four fifths of them singletons. Material for sequencing was peripheral blood. The receptors were gathered from a human donor in a cohort sampled during active COVID-19.

The chain joins TRBV10-3 to TRBJ1-1, with D perhaps matching TRBD1 (5 bases). Germline values: CDR1 ENHRY, CDR2 SYGVKD. Trimming left V 3 bases short and J 3 bases short, with 11 bases between. The CDR3 spans 14 residues. DNA of the CDR3: TGTGCCATCAGTGAAGCGGGGGAGGACACTGAAGCTTTCTTT. Encoded protein: CAISEAGEDTEAFF.

The V gene is TRBV5-1, the J gene TRBJ2-7, with D possibly being TRBD1 (6 bases). CDR1 is SGHRS and CDR2 is YFSETQ in the germline V gene. V lost 4 bases, J lost 2 bases, and 16 bases lay in between. The CDR3 has 15 amino acids. The CDR3 protein is CASSPGTPLAYEQYF. CDR3 DNA: TGCGCCAGCAGCCCCGGGACACCCCTAGCCTACGAGCAGTACTTC.

The V and J genes are TRBV5-6 and TRBJ2-3; 7 nucleotides match TRBD2. Germline CDR1 SGHDT, CDR2 YYEEEE. The ends lost 0 bases at V and 3 bases at J; junction bases unmatched: 7. The CDR3 is made up of 16 amino acids. This chain's CDR3 is CASSLGRLARTDTQYF. The CDR3 DNA sequence: TGTGCCAGCAGCTTGGGTCGACTAGCACGTACAGATACGCAGTATTTT.

This chain joins TRBV7-3 and TRBJ1-3, with D perhaps TRBD1 (5 bases). Germline V lookup: CDR1 SGHTA, CDR2 FQGTGA. Trimming removed 6 bases at V and 4 bases at J, with 10 bases between. The CDR3 is made up of 13 amino acids. The CDR3 sequence: CASSQGLGNTIYF. Written as DNA, the CDR3 is TGTGCCAGCAGTCAGGGACTCGGAAACACCATATATTTT.

This chain joins TRBV13 and TRBJ1-1, with D unclear. This CDR3 is 13 amino acids long. V dropped 0 bases and J dropped 1 base, with 3 bases sitting between them. Germline V gives CDR1 PRHDT, CDR2 FYEKMQ (reference sequence). CDR3 residues: CASSLGQNTEAFF. CDR3 coding DNA: TGTGCCAGCAGCTTAGGACAGAACACTGAAGCTTTCTTT.

The V call is TRBV30, the J call TRBJ1-1; D is unresolved. This CDR3 is built from 11 residues. Germline values: CDR1 GTSNPN, CDR2 SVGIG (reference sequence). V lost 3 bases, J lost 5 bases, and 7 bases lay in between. CDR3 DNA: TGTGCCTGGAGGAGTAGTACTGAAGCTTTCTTT. Protein product: CAWRSSTEAFF.

The chain links TRBV19 to TRBJ1-6; D not resolved. Trimming pared 7 bases from V and 0 bases from J, leaving 13 bases between. From germline, CDR1 is LNHDA and CDR2 SQIVND (reference sequence). This CDR3 has 16 residues. The DNA of the CDR3 is TGTGCCAGTAACGAGGACGGGAGCTCCTATAATTCACCCCTCCACTTT. It encodes CASNEDGSSYNSPLHF.

This chain joins TRBV18 and TRBJ1-1; no clear D gene. Per the germline V gene, CDR1 is KGHSH and CDR2 is LQKENI. The CDR3 totals 13 residues. The V end lost 10 bases, the J end lost 7 bases, and 19 bases lay between the germline ends. The CDR3 DNA follows: TGTGCCACCTCCGGGAGGACCGAAGGTGAAGCTTTCTTT. Its protein product is CATSGRTEGEAFF.

This chain connects TRBV9 to TRBJ1-1; TRBD1 agrees at 11 bases. Germline V lookup: CDR1 SGDLS, CDR2 YYNGEE. The V gene end was trimmed by 4 bases and the J gene end by 6 bases; junction bases not matched to a gene: 5. The CDR3 is 14 amino acids. The CDR3 nucleotides are TGTGCCAGCAGCCTAAGGGACAGGGGGTCTGAAGCTTTCTTT. As protein: CASSLRDRGSEAFF.

CDR3 protein: CSANRGHEQYF. The CDR3 DNA follows: TGCAGTGCTAACAGGGGCCACGAGCAGTACTTC. The chain uses TRBV20-1 and TRBJ2-7, with TRBD1 identical over 7 bases. This CDR3 spans 11 amino acids. Germline CDR1 DFQATT, CDR2 SNEGSKA (reference sequence). V lost 4 bases, J lost 5 bases, and 2 bases stayed unmatched.

By share, this clone counts as medium-sized. The chain joins TRBV7-9 to TRBJ1-2; perhaps TRBD1 as D (6 bases). The CDR3 spans 13 residues. Germline CDR1 is SEHNR and CDR2 is FQNEAQ (reference sequence). The V end was cut by 5 bases, the J end by 3 bases, with 10 bases between. The CDR3 region is CASSTQGDYGYTF. CDR3 nucleotide sequence: TGTGCCAGCAGCACACAGGGCGACTATGGCTACACCTTC.

The rearrangement joins TRBV5-5 to TRBJ2-7, with 9 bases that match TRBD1. Germline CDR1 is SGHKS and CDR2 is YYEKEE (reference sequence). This CDR3 comprises 15 residues. Trimming removed 0 bases from V and 3 bases from J; junction bases left unmatched: 4. CDR3 in DNA: TGTGCCAGCAGCTTGGCTACGGGACAGGGCTACGAGCAGTACTTC. Its translation is CASSLATGQGYEQYF.

This clone was seen a handful of times. The DNA for the CDR3 is TGTGCCAGCAGCGCCTCCACAAGCAGGGGCAATCAGCCCCAGCATTTT. It encodes CASSASTSRGNQPQHF. The chain employs TRBV7-8 and TRBJ1-5; a possible D gene is TRBD1 (5 bases). Germline V gives CDR1 SGHVS, CDR2 FQNEAQ. V was trimmed by 5 bases and J by 2 bases, leaving 16 bases between them. This CDR3 is built from 16 residues.

This clone was observed a few times. The CDR3 DNA follows: TGTGCCACCCTAGAGGGCGGGTTCCAAGAGACCCAGTACTTC. Translated: CATLEGGFQETQYF. The rearrangement uses TRBV27 and TRBJ2-5; TRBD2 might be the D (5 bases). Germline CDR1 MNHEY, CDR2 SMNVEV (reference sequence). There are 14 residues in the CDR3. Trimming took 10 bases from V and 1 from J, leaving 16 bases between them.

The J gene is TRBJ1-1, the V gene TRBV4-3; 7 positions agree with TRBD1. The CDR3 length is 17 residues. Germline assignment: CDR1 LGHNA and CDR2 YSLEER. V was clipped by 4 bases and J by 0 bases; unmatched bases: 11. Written as DNA, the CDR3 is TGCGCCAGCAGCCTTTATCCTAGGGGGCCCATGAACACTGAAGCTTTCTTT. Translation: CASSLYPRGPMNTEAFF.

This chain uses TRBV4-2 with TRBJ1-2, with 7 bases aligning to TRBD1. Germline V CDR1 and CDR2: LGHNA, YNFKEQ. J lost 0 bases, V lost 4 bases, and 11 bases had no gene match. The CDR3 runs 17 residues. The CDR3 DNA sequence: TGTGCCAGCAGCCGGACGGGACCTGGGACAGCTAACTATGGCTACACCTTC. Its protein is CASSRTGPGTANYGYTF.

The chain is built from TRBV30 and TRBJ1-1; the D is unclear. Germline CDR1 reads GTSNPN; CDR2 reads SVGIG (reference sequence). The CDR3 totals 13 residues. The V gene lost 5 bases and the J gene lost 5 bases, with 15 bases spanning the gap. The CDR3 coding sequence is TGTGCCTGGGATTGGGCCGGGGTAACTGAAGCTTTCTTT. Translating gives CAWDWAGVTEAFF.

This chain uses TRBV20-1 with TRBJ2-5, with D tentatively TRBD1 (5 bases). The germline CDR1 and CDR2 sequences are DFQATT and SNEGSKA (reference sequence). Trimming left V 3 bases short and J 5 bases short, with 19 bases between. The CDR3 covers 15 residues. CDR3 amino acids: CSASWSQGLWETQYF. The CDR3 DNA is TGCAGTGCTAGTTGGTCCCAGGGCCTATGGGAGACCCAGTACTTC.

This clone was seen only once. V usage is TRBV29-1 and J usage is TRBJ1-2; 7 positions agree with TRBD1. Germline CDR1 and CDR2: SQVTM and ANQGSEA. Germline trimming cut 6 bases from V and 0 bases from J; bases unmatched to any gene: 4. CDR3 length: 13 residues. CDR3 bases: TGCAGCGTGCTGACAGGGCCTAACTATGGCTACACCTTC. Translating it yields CSVLTGPNYGYTF. The full variable domain, in which reference TRBV29-1 and TRBJ1-2 provide the parts outside the CDR3, is SAVISQKPSRDICQRGTSLTIQCQVDSQVTMMFWYRQQPGQSLTLIATANQGSEATYESGFVIDKFPISRPNLTFSTLTVSNMSPEDSSIYLCSVLTGPNYGYTFGSGTRLTVV.

The V gene is TRBV4-1, the J gene TRBJ2-5; TRBD2 matches 10 bases. The length of the CDR3 is 18 residues. Germline CDR1 is MGHRA and CDR2 is YSYEKL. Germline trimming cut 4 bases from V and 5 bases from J; bases unmatched to any gene: 16. CDR3 sequence reads: CASSRGGLAGALKETQYF. In nucleotides, the CDR3 is TGCGCCAGCAGCCGAGGCGGGCTAGCGGGGGCCCTAAAGGAGACCCAGTACTTC.

CDR3 amino acids: CASSPWTGIEKLFF. CDR3 nucleotides: TGTGCCAGCTCACCCTGGACAGGGATTGAAAAACTGTTTTTT. The chain has TRBV18 and TRBJ1-4, with 8 bases matching TRBD1. CDR1 and CDR2 (germline): KGHSH, LQKENI. This CDR3 is 14 amino acids long. V lost 3 bases and J lost 7; bases outside the gene matches: 4.

J is TRBJ2-2 and V is TRBV9; 7 bases agree with TRBD1. Trimming at V came to 4 bases and at J to 2 bases, leaving 2 bases not matched to a gene. Looked up from germline, CDR1 is SGDLS and CDR2 is YYNGEE. The CDR3 runs 14 residues. CDR3 bases: TGTGCCAGCAGCCGGGACAGTAACACCGGGGAGCTGTTTTTT. As protein: CASSRDSNTGELFF.

The J gene is TRBJ1-6, the V gene TRBV6-6, with 8 bases that match TRBD1. The germline CDR1 and CDR2 sequences are MNHNY and SVGAGI (reference sequence). J lost 6 bases, V lost 4 bases, and 2 bases had no gene match. The CDR3 runs 14 residues. The CDR3 nucleotides read TGTGCCAGCAGTTCAGACAGGGGTAATTCACCCCTCCACTTT. This sequence encodes CASSSDRGNSPLHF.